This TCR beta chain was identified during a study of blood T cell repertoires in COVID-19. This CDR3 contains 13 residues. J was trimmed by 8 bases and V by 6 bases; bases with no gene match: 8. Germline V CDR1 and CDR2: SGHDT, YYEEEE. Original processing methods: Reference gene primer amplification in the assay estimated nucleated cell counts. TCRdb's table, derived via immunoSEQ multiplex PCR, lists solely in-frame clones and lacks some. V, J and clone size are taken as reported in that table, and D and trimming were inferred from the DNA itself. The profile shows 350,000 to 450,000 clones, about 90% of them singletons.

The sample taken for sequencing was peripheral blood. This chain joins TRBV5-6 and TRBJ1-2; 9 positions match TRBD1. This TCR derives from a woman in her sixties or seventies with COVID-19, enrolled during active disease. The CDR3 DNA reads TGTGCCAGCACCAGGGACAGGGTTATAGGCTACACCTTC. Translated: CASTRDRVIGYTF.